Given below is one T cell receptor beta chain in context. Authors' methods: By means of reference gene primer amplification, nucleated cell counts were estimated. Assay used: immunoSEQ multiplex PCR; TCRdb lists only in-frame clones, some missing. V and J calls and clone size are those listed in that table; D and trimming were worked out from the DNA. The sample yields fewer than 300,000 clones, about 76% seen once. The sample comes from a study of blood T cell repertoires in COVID-19. Overall study context: Spain, Italy and the United States supplied samples that represented acute and convalescent COVID-19. T cells, B-cell-depleted T cells, or PBMCs provided the cDNA or gDNA that served as material.

V shed 9 bases and J 8 bases; nucleotides not matched to a gene: 12. The CDR3 runs 13 residues. CDR1 is MRHNA, CDR2 SNTAGT, per germline. The rearrangement links TRBV6-4 to TRBJ1-2; 7 nucleotides line up with TRBD1. Material for sequencing was peripheral blood. The clonotype originates from a woman aged 60 to 75 with active or convalescent COVID-19. The CDR3 bases are TGTGCCAGTCGAGACAGCCCCAGGGGGGGCTACACCTTC. Translation gives CASRDSPRGGYTF.